This TCR beta chain is from a study of early T cells in non-severe SARS-CoV-2 infection. Across the whole study: Unpaired chains resulted from sequencing bulk RNA of unsorted whole blood.

Regarding the study as a whole: Anti-spike CD8 responses were favored in VDJdb matching, and private and CD4 specificities were missed.

This clonotype was detected many times. Its antigen is still unknown. The CDR3 length is 13 residues. Germline V gene sequence: CDR1 GTSNPN, CDR2 SVGIG (reference sequence). The V end was cut by 2 bases, the J end by 2 bases, with 9 bases between. cDNA molecules, individually, were tagged with unique molecular identifiers. TCRdb reprocessed the 5' RACE reads with MiXCR, giving one entry per CDR3 protein. This table holds 63,000 or so distinct CDR3 sequences, approximately 12% found once. This TCR derives from an adult who was a healthcare worker with PCR-confirmed SARS-CoV-2 infection or an uninfected control (not recorded which). V is TRBV30 and J is TRBJ1-1; D gene ambiguous. Sequences were obtained from whole blood. CDR3 bases: TGTGCCTGGAGTAAACATTCCAACACTGAAGCTTTCTTT. Translation gives CAWSKHSNTEAFF.